This T cell receptor beta chain was retrieved from a study of CD8 T cells in Susac syndrome. Overall study results and limits: The study admitted that it had a relatively small number of individuals in its TCR sequencing and HLA analysis.

Reverse transcription of roughly 0.45 to 1 ug RNA was performed with random hexamers. One entry per CDR3 protein, called by TCRdb with MiXCR from the immunoSEQ multiplex PCR reads. This table has 170,000 or so distinct CDR3 sequences, approximately 94% appearing once. With V trimmed by 4 bases and J by 5 bases, 6 bases remained unmatched. CDR1 LGHNA and CDR2 YSLEER come from the germline V gene. The CDR3 spans 15 residues. In the case of this clonotype: Its antigen is unidentified.

The chain is built from TRBV4-3 and TRBJ2-3, with 10 bases fitting TRBD2. Sample: CD4+ T cells from PBMCs. The origin of this receptor is a human donor with Susac syndrome. The CDR3 spells CASSRSGGGLDTQYF. The CDR3 region has the DNA TGCGCCAGCAGCCGGAGCGGGGGGGGGCTAGATACGCAGTATTTT.